The clone carrying this T cell receptor (beta chain) has at least ten counts. This sample stems from a study of metastatic and nonmetastatic thyroid tumors. Before thyroid surgery, none of the patients had received any treatment. Per the germline V gene, CDR1 is SGHRS and CDR2 is YFSETQ. The CDR3 is made up of 16 amino acids. The junction had 13 bases not matched to a gene; V was cut back by 4 bases and J by 3 bases. Using MiXCR, TCRdb re-called clones from the PCR reads. In the table there are 70,000 or so clones, 14% of which are singletons. This clonotype was sampled from a male donor with papillary thyroid cancer or a benign thyroid nodule (not recorded which). Some clones in this sample may be carry-over from other donors' samples. The rearrangement joins TRBV5-1 to TRBJ2-7, with TRBD1 identical over 7 bases. The source material was blood. The CDR3 DNA sequence: TGCGCCAGCAGCCTAGGGAGTGGACAGGCGTTCTACGAGCAGTACGTC. Its translation is CASSLGSGQAFYEQYV.